This entry concerns a single TCR beta chain. This sample is drawn from a study of cytomegalovirus exposure and HLA in healthy donors. About the research overall: Genotyping showed around 81% of almost 400 donors falling in the Caucasian-associated ancestry cluster.

The CDR3 has 15 amino acids. V gave up 1 base and J gave up 1 base; unmatched junction bases: 4. Germline V gene sequence: CDR1 SGDLS, CDR2 YYNGEE. The primer mix had 60 Vbeta and 13 Jbeta primers. Assay: immunoSEQ multiplex PCR; the TCRdb copy retains only in-frame clones and omits some. The top ten hold 4% to 4.5% of the sample, which has roughly 120,000 clones, roughly 74% seen once. This sequence was found in a woman between 50 and 59 years old in good health and CMV-seropositive. The chain is built from TRBV9 and TRBJ1-1; 7 bases match TRBD1. The sample was PBMCs. The CDR3 loop is CASSVSDRANTEAFF. The CDR3 nucleotides are TGTGCCAGCAGCGTAAGCGACAGGGCGAACACTGAAGCTTTCTTT. Full variable domain (remainder filled in from reference TRBV9 and TRBJ1-1): DSGVTQTPKHLITATGQRVTLRCSPRSGDLSVYWYQQSLDQGLQFLIQYYNGEERAKGNILERFSAQQFPDLHSELNLSSLELGDSALYFCASSVSDRANTEAFFGQGTRLTVV.